These 29 T cell receptor beta chains came from one sample sequenced in a study of T-cell reconstitution after alpha-beta-depleted transplantation in children. A TCRbeta library incorporating unique molecular identifiers was prepared. MiXCR was run by TCRdb on the PCR reads, yielding one entry per CDR3 protein. The table has about 240,000 distinct CDR3 sequences, around 12% seen once; the top ten hold about 2.6%. The sequencing used PBMCs from the stem cell graft donor, collected from the stem cell graft. The source is a human donor who donated a stem cell graft to a child with acute lymphoblastic leukemia.

Many counts were recorded for this clonotype. This rearrangement joins TRBV12-3 or TRBV12-4 to TRBJ2-5; D is possibly TRBD2 (5 bases). The CDR3 is 15 amino acids. The V end was cut by 0 bases, the J end by 2 bases, with 10 bases between. DNA of the CDR3: TGTGCCAGCAGTTTAGCGGGAGACCCGCAAGAGACCCAGTACTTC. Protein product: CASSLAGDPQETQYF.

This clonotype was counted many times. This chain links TRBV29-1 with TRBJ2-7; TRBD1 matches 9 bases. V was clipped by 8 bases and J by 2 bases; unmatched bases: 13. This CDR3 has 15 residues. Germline CDR1 and CDR2: SQVTM and ANQGSEA. The CDR3 here is CSRIGGTGPPYEQYF. The CDR3 DNA reads as TGCAGCCGGATAGGGGGGACAGGGCCTCCCTACGAGCAGTACTTC.

This chain joins TRBV4-2 and TRBJ2-1; D unclear. The germline V and J ends were trimmed by 0 bases and 6 bases, with 12 bases remaining between them. Germline values: CDR1 LGHNA, CDR2 YNFKEQ. The CDR3 extends over 15 amino acids. DNA for the CDR3: TGTGCCAGCAGCCAAGATGGTCTCCCAGGCAATGAGCAGTTCTTC. Protein: CASSQDGLPGNEQFF.

There are many counts of this clonotype. This chain links TRBV20-1 with TRBJ2-3; possibly TRBD2 for D (5 bases). V lost 7 bases and J 3 bases, leaving 14 bases between the germline ends. The CDR3 consists of 13 residues. Germline V gene data show CDR1 as DFQATT and CDR2 as SNEGSKA (reference sequence). This CDR3 is CSGRGLGTDTQYF. CDR3 bases: TGCAGTGGAAGAGGGTTGGGTACAGATACGCAGTATTTT.

This clonotype was detected a few times. V usage is TRBV4-2 and J usage is TRBJ2-3; D is perhaps TRBD1 or TRBD2 (6 bases each). The V and J ends lost 8 bases and 4 bases respectively, with 22 bases between them. Per the germline V gene, CDR1 is LGHNA and CDR2 is YNFKEQ. This CDR3 comprises 16 residues. The CDR3 sequence: CASHRGRDSSPDTQYF. The CDR3 coding sequence is TGTGCCAGCCACCGGGGGCGGGACTCTAGCCCAGATACGCAGTATTTT.

This clonotype was found many times. The chain uses TRBV9 and TRBJ2-3; possibly TRBD2 for D (5 bases). The CDR3 is 15 amino acids. Trimming pared 4 bases from V and 4 bases from J, leaving 16 bases between. Germline CDR1 SGDLS, CDR2 YYNGEE. The CDR3 DNA sequence: TGTGCCAGCAGCCCACGGGGTTTTGGGGCAGATACGCAGTATTTT. This sequence encodes CASSPRGFGADTQYF.

Of note for this clonotype: Given a much more abundant clone one base away, this may be a read error. The rearrangement joins TRBV6-5 to TRBJ1-1; 9 bases agree with TRBD1. Trimming at V came to 0 bases and at J to 6 bases, leaving 11 bases not matched to a gene. Germline-derived CDR1 and CDR2 are MNHEY and SVGAGI. The CDR3 spans 17 residues. The DNA of the CDR3 is TGTGCCAGCAGTTACTCACATCCCGGGACAGGGTTCGCTGAAGCTTTCTTT. Protein product: CASSYSHPGTGFAEAFF.

This clonotype was counted many times. The V call is TRBV12-3 or TRBV12-4, the J call TRBJ2-1; D may be TRBD1 or TRBD2 (5 bases each). This CDR3 is 13 amino acids long. V was trimmed by 3 bases and J by 9 bases, leaving 12 bases between them. The CDR3 DNA reads TGTGCCAGCAGTTTCCCGGGACGAAGTGAGCAGTTCTTC. As protein: CASSFPGRSEQFF.

Turning to this clonotype: A much larger clone differs by one base, so this may be a read error. This chain uses TRBV10-2 with TRBJ2-1; 9 bases line up with TRBD1. CDR1 is WSHSY, CDR2 SAAADI, per germline. The CDR3 is made up of 16 amino acids. This CDR3 is CASSDSGDRADNAQFF. CDR3 bases: TGCGCCAGCAGTGATTCGGGGGACAGGGCCGACAATGCGCAGTTCTTC.

On this clonotype: A much larger clonotype is one base distant, so this may be a read error. The chain recombines TRBV20-1 with TRBJ1-2, with 8 bases aligning to TRBD1. Germline-derived CDR1 and CDR2 are DFQATT and SNEGSKA (reference sequence). The J segment lost 7 bases and the V segment lost 2 bases, leaving 6 bases of the junction unmatched. The CDR3 runs 13 residues. The CDR3 protein is CSARHQGASGYTF. CDR3 bases: TGCAGTGCTAGACACCAGGGGGCCAGTGGCTACACCTTC.

This clonotype was seen at least ten times. This chain connects TRBV12-3 or TRBV12-4 to TRBJ2-5, with a possible D match to TRBD1 (6 bases). The CDR3 extends over 14 amino acids. Trimming shortened V by 0 bases and J by 5 bases, and 10 bases separated the two germline ends. This chain's CDR3 is CASSLAPQGETQYF. As DNA, the CDR3 is TGTGCCAGCAGTTTAGCGCCTCAGGGGGAGACCCAGTACTTC.

This clonotype was observed many times. The V call is TRBV14, the J call TRBJ1-6; D is undetermined. Trimming cost V 0 bases and J 0 bases, with 6 bases left between them. Germline CDR1 is SGHDN and CDR2 is FVKESK. CDR3 size: 16 residues. The CDR3 spells CASSQDLYSYNSPLHF. CDR3 in DNA: TGTGCCAGCAGCCAAGATCTATACTCCTATAATTCACCCCTCCACTTT. Together with reference TRBV14 and TRBJ1-6, the CDR3 gives the full variable domain: EAGVTQFPSHSVIEKGQTVTLRCDPISGHDNLYWYRRVMGKEIKFLLHFVKESKQDESGMPNNRFLAERTGGTYSTLKVQPAELEDSGVYFCASSQDLYSYNSPLHFGNGTRLTVT.

This clonotype was picked up many times. The chain employs TRBV7-2 and TRBJ2-1, with 13 positions matching TRBD2. V lost 6 bases to trimming and J lost 11 bases; unmatched junction nucleotides: 10. This CDR3 has 15 residues. Germline values: CDR1 SGHTA, CDR2 FQGNSA. CDR3 nucleotides: TGTGCCAGCAGACGACTAGCGGGAGGCCACGCCCAGCAGTTCTTC. It encodes CASRRLAGGHAQQFF.

This clonotype was observed many times. This chain links TRBV10-1 with TRBJ2-1, with a possible D match to TRBD2 (5 bases). The germline CDR1 and CDR2 sequences are WNHNN and SYGVQD (reference sequence). V was pared by 0 bases and J by 8 bases, with 11 bases between. CDR3 length: 14 residues. The CDR3 DNA reads as TGCGCCAGCAGTGAGTCAGGACTGGCCGATGAGCAGTTCTTC. Amino acids: CASSESGLADEQFF.

J is TRBJ2-5 and V is TRBV24-1, with D possibly being TRBD2 (6 bases). CDR1 is KGHDR, CDR2 SFDVKD, per germline. The V and J ends lost 4 bases and 2 bases respectively, with 10 bases between them. The CDR3 covers 14 residues. The DNA of the CDR3 is TGTGCCACCAGTGACCCGGGACTTCAAGAGACCCAGTACTTC. Its translation is CATSDPGLQETQYF.

The rearrangement joins TRBV10-3 to TRBJ2-1; D call uncertain. Germline V CDR1 and CDR2: ENHRY, SYGVKD. Trimming took 0 bases from V and 7 from J, leaving 16 bases between them. The CDR3 is 16 residues long. CDR3 loop: CAISESFPGSMNEQFF. The CDR3 nucleotides read TGTGCCATCAGTGAGTCGTTCCCGGGTTCGATGAATGAGCAGTTCTTC.

The chain carries TRBV12-3 or TRBV12-4 and TRBJ2-7; no firm D call. Trimming removed 1 base from V and 6 bases from J, with 16 bases in between. This CDR3 contains 15 residues. The CDR3 coding sequence is TGTGCCAGCAGTTTAGACCCCTCAGGATCCATCGAGCAGTACTTC. It encodes CASSLDPSGSIEQYF.

The sample holds a few counts of this clonotype. The J gene is TRBJ1-2, the V gene TRBV4-3, with D unresolved. V lost 0 bases and J lost 0, with 8 bases in between. Germline-derived CDR1 and CDR2 are LGHNA and YSLEER. The CDR3 totals 15 residues. CDR3 DNA sequence: TGCGCCAGCAGCCAAGAGGGCCTTGCTAACTATGGCTACACCTTC. This sequence encodes CASSQEGLANYGYTF.

This clonotype came up many times. This chain links TRBV5-1 with TRBJ2-1; 7 nucleotides line up with TRBD2. CDR1 is SGHRS and CDR2 is YFSETQ in the germline V gene. V gave up 0 bases and J gave up 7 bases; unmatched junction bases: 7. This CDR3 has 15 amino acids. DNA of the CDR3: TGCGCCAGCAGCTTGGGGGGAGGGTCCGGGAATGAGCAGTTCTTC. It yields the protein CASSLGGGSGNEQFF.

This clonotype was seen many times. The rearrangement joins TRBV12-3 or TRBV12-4 to TRBJ1-1; weak D call: TRBD1 (5 bases). V was trimmed by 1 base and J by 3 bases, leaving 9 bases between them. This CDR3 spans 14 amino acids. In DNA form, the CDR3 reads TGTGCCAGCAGTTTAGTTTGGGGGGACACTGAAGCTTTCTTT. Its translation is CASSLVWGDTEAFF.

Note on this clonotype: One end of the junction is discordant with germline, which a read error may explain. This chain connects TRBV5-1 to TRBJ2-7; 7 bases align to TRBD1. This CDR3 comprises 15 residues. Germline V lookup: CDR1 SGHRS, CDR2 YFSETQ. CDR3 sequence reads: CTSRQGGSYSYEQYF. The CDR3 nucleotides are TGCACCAGCAGACAAGGGGGCTCTTATTCCTACGAGCAGTACTTC.

The genes are TRBV7-2 and TRBJ2-1, with 10 bases identical to TRBD2. The CDR3 has 15 amino acids. Trimming took 5 bases from V and 9 from J; bases not matched to a gene: 10. Germline V lookup: CDR1 SGHTA, CDR2 FQGNSA. CDR3 sequence: CASSPLAGEAGEQFF. The CDR3 bases are TGTGCCAGCAGCCCCCTAGCGGGAGAGGCGGGTGAGCAGTTCTTC. Drawing the rest from reference TRBV7-2 and TRBJ2-1, the complete variable domain is GAGVSQSPSNKVTEKGKDVELRCDPISGHTALYWYRQSLGQGLEFLIYFQGNSAPDKSGLPSDRFSAERTGGSVSTLTIQRTQQEDSAVYLCASSPLAGEAGEQFFGPGTRLTVL.

This clonotype was recorded many times. This sequence joins TRBV20-1 and TRBJ2-3; 7 bases line up with TRBD1. J was trimmed by 4 bases and V by 5 bases; bases with no gene match: 9. CDR1 and CDR2 from the germline V gene are DFQATT and SNEGSKA (reference sequence). This CDR3 spans 14 amino acids. The CDR3 coding sequence is TGCAGTGCTCGTAGACAGGGTGGGCCAGATACGCAGTATTTT. Translated: CSARRQGGPDTQYF.

This clonotype was counted a few times. The V gene is TRBV7-2, the J gene TRBJ2-1, with D maybe TRBD1 (6 bases). Germline loops: CDR1 SGHTA, CDR2 FQGNSA. V was pared by 5 bases and J by 3 bases, with 14 bases between. The CDR3 extends over 15 amino acids. The CDR3 DNA follows: TGTGCCAGCAGCCTTAAAGTAGGGGGCTACAATGAGCAGTTCTTC. It encodes CASSLKVGGYNEQFF.

The chain recombines TRBV4-3 with TRBJ2-5, with 8 bases fitting TRBD2. V dropped 4 bases and J dropped 4; count of bases not matched to a gene: 14. The CDR3 spans 17 residues. Germline V gene data show CDR1 as LGHNA and CDR2 as YSLEER. The CDR3 reads CASSPSSAGDFGETQYF. The CDR3 bases are TGCGCCAGCAGCCCCTCCTCAGCGGGAGATTTTGGAGAGACCCAGTACTTC.

This clonotype was seen ten or more times. The V and J genes are TRBV28 and TRBJ1-6; 7 bases are a match to TRBD1. Germline V gene sequence: CDR1 MDHEN, CDR2 SYDVKM. The trim removed 8 bases at V and 10 bases at J, leaving 17 bases unmatched. This CDR3 has 16 residues. The CDR3 coding sequence is TGTGCCAGCGTACCCTCGGGGGGACAGAGAAAATCACCCCTCCACTTT. It codes for CASVPSGGQRKSPLHF. Complete variable domain (other parts from reference TRBV28 and TRBJ1-6): DVKVTQSSRYLVKRTGEKVFLECVQDMDHENMFWYRQDPGLGLRLIYFSYDVKMKEKGDIPEGYSVSREKKERFSLILESASTNQTSMYLCASVPSGGQRKSPLHFGNGTRLTVT.

The chain recombines TRBV20-1 with TRBJ2-1, with D possibly TRBD2 on 8 matching bases. The germline CDR1 and CDR2 sequences are DFQATT and SNEGSKA (reference sequence). The V and J ends lost 5 bases and 6 bases respectively, with 17 bases between them. The CDR3 is 14 amino acids. CDR3 DNA: TGCAGTGCTTGGACAGGACTAGCTGCCAATGAGCAGTTCTTC. As protein: CSAWTGLAANEQFF.

This clonotype was counted between two and nine times. The rearrangement links TRBV30 to TRBJ2-1; 8 bases are shared with TRBD2. The CDR3 extends over 15 amino acids. After removal of 5 bases from V and 2 bases from J, the junction contained 8 bases not matched to a gene. Germline V gene lookup returns CDR1 GTSNPN and CDR2 SVGIG (reference sequence). The CDR3, as DNA: TGTGCCTGGTCGGCTGGGACTAGTCCCTACAATGAGCAGTTCTTC. It is translated as CAWSAGTSPYNEQFF.

Many counts were recorded for this clonotype. This chain uses TRBV9 with TRBJ2-1; the D is unclear. CDR1 is SGDLS, CDR2 YYNGEE, per germline. The V gene lost 4 bases and the J gene lost 2 bases, with 13 bases spanning the gap. The CDR3 length is 15 residues. CDR3 nucleotides: TGTGCCAGCAGCCCGAGGACGGACGCCTACAATGAGCAGTTCTTC. Amino acid sequence: CASSPRTDAYNEQFF.